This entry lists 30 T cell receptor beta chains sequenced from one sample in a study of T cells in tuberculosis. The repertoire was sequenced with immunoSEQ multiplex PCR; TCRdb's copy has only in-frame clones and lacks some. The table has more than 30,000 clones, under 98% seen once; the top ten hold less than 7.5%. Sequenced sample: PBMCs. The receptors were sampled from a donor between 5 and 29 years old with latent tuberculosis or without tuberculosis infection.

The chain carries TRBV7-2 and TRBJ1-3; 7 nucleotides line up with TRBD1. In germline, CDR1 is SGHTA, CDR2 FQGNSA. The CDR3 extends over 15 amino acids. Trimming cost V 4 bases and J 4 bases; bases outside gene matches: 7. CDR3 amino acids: CASSSRQGPGNTIYF. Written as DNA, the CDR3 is TGTGCCAGCAGCTCCAGACAGGGCCCCGGAAACACCATATATTTT.

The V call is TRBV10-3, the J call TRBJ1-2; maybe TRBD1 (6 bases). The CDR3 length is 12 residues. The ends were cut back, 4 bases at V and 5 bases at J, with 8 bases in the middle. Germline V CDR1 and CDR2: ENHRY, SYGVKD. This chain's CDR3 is CAISGTEYGYTF. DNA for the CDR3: TGTGCCATCAGTGGGACAGAATATGGCTACACCTTC.

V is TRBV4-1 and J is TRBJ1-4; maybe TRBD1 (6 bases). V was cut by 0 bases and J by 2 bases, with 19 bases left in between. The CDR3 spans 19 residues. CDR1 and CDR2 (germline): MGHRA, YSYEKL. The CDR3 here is CASSQEPGHGRGTNEKLFF. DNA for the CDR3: TGCGCCAGCAGCCAAGAACCGGGACACGGCCGGGGTACTAATGAAAAACTGTTTTTT.

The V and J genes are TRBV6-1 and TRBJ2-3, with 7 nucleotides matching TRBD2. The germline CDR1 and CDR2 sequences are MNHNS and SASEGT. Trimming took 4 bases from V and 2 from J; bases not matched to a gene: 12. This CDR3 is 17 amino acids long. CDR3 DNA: TGTGCCAGCAGTGGAGCTAGCGGCCACAGTCCCACAGATACGCAGTATTTT. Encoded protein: CASSGASGHSPTDTQYF.

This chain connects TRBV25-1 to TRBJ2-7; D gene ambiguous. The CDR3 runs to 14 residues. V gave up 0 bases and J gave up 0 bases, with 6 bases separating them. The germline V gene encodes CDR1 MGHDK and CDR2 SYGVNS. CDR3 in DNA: TGTGCCAGCAGTGAATATAGAGACTCCTACGAGCAGTACTTC. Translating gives CASSEYRDSYEQYF.

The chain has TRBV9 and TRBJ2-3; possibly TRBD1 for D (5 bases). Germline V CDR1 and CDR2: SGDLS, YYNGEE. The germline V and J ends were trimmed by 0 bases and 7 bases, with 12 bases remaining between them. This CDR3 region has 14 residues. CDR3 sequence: CASSVGWGSYTQYF. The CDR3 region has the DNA TGTGCCAGCAGCGTAGGCTGGGGCTCGTATACGCAGTATTTT. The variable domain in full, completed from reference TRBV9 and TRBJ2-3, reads DSGVTQTPKHLITATGQRVTLRCSPRSGDLSVYWYQQSLDQGLQFLIQYYNGEERAKGNILERFSAQQFPDLHSELNLSSLELGDSALYFCASSVGWGSYTQYFGPGTRLTVL.

The DNA for the CDR3 is TGTGCCAGTAGCCCCAGACAGGGGAGGATGAACACTGAAGCTTTCTTT. It encodes CASSPRQGRMNTEAFF. This sequence joins TRBV5-4 and TRBJ1-1; the match to TRBD1 covers 8 bases. Germline CDR1 and CDR2: SGHNT and YYREEE (reference sequence). The CDR3 length is 16 residues. The V segment lost 8 bases and the J segment 0 bases; nucleotides outside the gene matches: 12.

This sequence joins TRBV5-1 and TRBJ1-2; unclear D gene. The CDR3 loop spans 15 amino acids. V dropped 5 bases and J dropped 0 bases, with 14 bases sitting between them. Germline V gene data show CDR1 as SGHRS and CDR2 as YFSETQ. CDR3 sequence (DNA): TGCGCCAGCAGGCCCAACAGCCTTTCTAACTATGGCTACACCTTC. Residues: CASRPNSLSNYGYTF.

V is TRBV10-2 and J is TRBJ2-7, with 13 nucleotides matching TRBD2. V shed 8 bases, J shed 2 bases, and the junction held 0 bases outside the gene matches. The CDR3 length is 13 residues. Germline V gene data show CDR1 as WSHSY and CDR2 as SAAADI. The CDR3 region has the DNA TGCGCCAGCGGACTAGCGGGGGCCTACGAGCAGTACTTC. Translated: CASGLAGAYEQYF.

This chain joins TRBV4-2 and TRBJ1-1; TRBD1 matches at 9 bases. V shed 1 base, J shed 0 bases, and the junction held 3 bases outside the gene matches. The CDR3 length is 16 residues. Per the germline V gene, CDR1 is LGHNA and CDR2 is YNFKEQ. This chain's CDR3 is CASSQGDRVVNTEAFF. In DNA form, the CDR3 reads TGTGCCAGCAGCCAAGGGGACAGGGTAGTGAACACTGAAGCTTTCTTT.

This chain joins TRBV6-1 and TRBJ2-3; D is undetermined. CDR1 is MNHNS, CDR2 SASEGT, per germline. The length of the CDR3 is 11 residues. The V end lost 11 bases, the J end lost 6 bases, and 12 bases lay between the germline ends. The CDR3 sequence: CAAASADTQYF. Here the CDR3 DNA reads TGTGCCGCGGCCTCGGCGGATACGCAGTATTTT.

The CDR3 sequence is CASRATSASTDTQYF. CDR3 in DNA: TGTGCCAGCAGAGCCACTAGCGCCTCCACAGATACGCAGTATTTT. This chain joins TRBV2 and TRBJ2-3, with TRBD2 matching over 7 bases. The CDR3 extends over 15 amino acids. The V gene end was trimmed by 6 bases and the J gene end by 2 bases; junction bases not matched to a gene: 8. Per germline, CDR1 SNHLY and CDR2 FYNNEI.

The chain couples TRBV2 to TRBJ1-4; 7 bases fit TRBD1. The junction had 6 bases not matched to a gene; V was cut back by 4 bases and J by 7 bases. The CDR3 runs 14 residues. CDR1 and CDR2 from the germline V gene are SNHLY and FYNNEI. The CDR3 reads CASSAPGGVEKLFF. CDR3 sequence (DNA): TGTGCCAGCAGTGCCCCAGGGGGAGTTGAAAAACTGTTTTTT.

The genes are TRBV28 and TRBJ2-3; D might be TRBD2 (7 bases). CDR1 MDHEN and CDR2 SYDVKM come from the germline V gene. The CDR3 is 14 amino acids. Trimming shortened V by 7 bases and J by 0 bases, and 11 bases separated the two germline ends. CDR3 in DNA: TGTGCCAGCAAGGGGGGGCTAAGCACAGATACGCAGTATTTT. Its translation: CASKGGLSTDTQYF.

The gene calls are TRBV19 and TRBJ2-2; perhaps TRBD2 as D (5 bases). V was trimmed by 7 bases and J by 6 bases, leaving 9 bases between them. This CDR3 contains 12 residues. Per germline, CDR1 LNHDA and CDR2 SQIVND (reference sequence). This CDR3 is CASTFGAGELFF. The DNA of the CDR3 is TGTGCCAGTACCTTCGGGGCCGGGGAGCTGTTTTTT.

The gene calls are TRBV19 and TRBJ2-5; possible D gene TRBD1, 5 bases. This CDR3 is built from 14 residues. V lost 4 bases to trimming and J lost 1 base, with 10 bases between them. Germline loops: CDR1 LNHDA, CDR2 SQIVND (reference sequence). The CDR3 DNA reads TGTGCCAGTAGTAATGGGGCTGCCCAAGAGACCCAGTACTTC. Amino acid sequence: CASSNGAAQETQYF.

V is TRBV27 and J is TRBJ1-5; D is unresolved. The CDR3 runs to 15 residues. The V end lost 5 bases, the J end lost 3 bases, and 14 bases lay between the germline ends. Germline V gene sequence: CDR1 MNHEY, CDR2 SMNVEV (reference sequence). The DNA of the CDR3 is TGTGCCAGCAGTCCCCGGCGGCTGACCAATCAGCCCCAGCATTTT. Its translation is CASSPRRLTNQPQHF.

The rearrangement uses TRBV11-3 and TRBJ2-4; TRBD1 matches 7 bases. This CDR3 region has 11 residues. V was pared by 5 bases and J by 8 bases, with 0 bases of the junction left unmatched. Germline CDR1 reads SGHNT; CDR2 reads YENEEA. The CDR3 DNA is TGTGCCAGCAGCCAGGGGGACATTCAGTACTTC. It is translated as CASSQGDIQYF.

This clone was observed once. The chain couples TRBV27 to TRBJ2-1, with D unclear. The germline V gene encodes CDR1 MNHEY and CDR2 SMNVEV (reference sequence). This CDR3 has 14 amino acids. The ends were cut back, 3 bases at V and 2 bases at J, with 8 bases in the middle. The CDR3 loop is CASSLSPTYNEQFF. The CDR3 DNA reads TGTGCCAGCAGTTTGAGCCCCACCTACAATGAGCAGTTCTTC.

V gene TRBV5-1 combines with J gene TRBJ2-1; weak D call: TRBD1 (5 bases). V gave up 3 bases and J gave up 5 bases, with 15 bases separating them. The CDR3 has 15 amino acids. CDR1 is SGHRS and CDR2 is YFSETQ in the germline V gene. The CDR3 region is CASSSPDSLHNEQFF. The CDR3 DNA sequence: TGCGCCAGCAGCTCTCCCGACAGTCTCCACAATGAGCAGTTCTTC.

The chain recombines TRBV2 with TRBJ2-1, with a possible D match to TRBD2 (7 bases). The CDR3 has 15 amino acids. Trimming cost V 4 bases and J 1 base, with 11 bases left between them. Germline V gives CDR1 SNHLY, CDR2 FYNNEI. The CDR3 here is CASSGGGGSYNEQFF. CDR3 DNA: TGTGCCAGCAGTGGCGGGGGCGGGTCCTACAATGAGCAGTTCTTC.

The chain's CDR3 is CASSQVGYPAGGRETQYF. Here the CDR3 DNA reads TGCGCCAGCAGCCAAGTCGGGTACCCAGCGGGGGGGCGGGAGACCCAGTACTTC. The chain combines TRBV4-1 with TRBJ2-5; the match to TRBD2 covers 10 bases. CDR3 length: 18 residues. Germline V lookup: CDR1 MGHRA, CDR2 YSYEKL. V shed 1 base, J shed 5 bases, and the junction held 13 bases outside the gene matches.

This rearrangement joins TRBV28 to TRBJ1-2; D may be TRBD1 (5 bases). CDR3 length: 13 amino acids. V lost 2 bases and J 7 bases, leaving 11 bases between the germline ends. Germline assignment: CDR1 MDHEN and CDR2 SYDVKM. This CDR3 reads CASSLTDQGGYTF. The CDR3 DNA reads TGTGCCAGCAGTTTAACGGATCAGGGTGGCTACACCTTC.

CDR3 residues: CASSHRAQDRGRSGEKLFF. DNA of the CDR3: TGCGCCAGCAGCCATAGGGCCCAGGACAGGGGGCGTTCAGGTGAAAAACTGTTTTTT. The V gene is TRBV4-1, the J gene TRBJ1-4; 11 nucleotides agree with TRBD1. Per germline, CDR1 MGHRA and CDR2 YSYEKL. V lost 3 bases and J lost 7; bases outside the gene matches: 16. CDR3 length: 19 amino acids.

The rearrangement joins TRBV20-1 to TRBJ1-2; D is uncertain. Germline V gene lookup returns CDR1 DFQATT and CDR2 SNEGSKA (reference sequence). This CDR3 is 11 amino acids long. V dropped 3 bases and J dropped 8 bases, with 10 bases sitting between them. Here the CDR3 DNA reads TGCAGTGCTAGGTTAACGAGGGGCTACACCTTC. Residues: CSARLTRGYTF.

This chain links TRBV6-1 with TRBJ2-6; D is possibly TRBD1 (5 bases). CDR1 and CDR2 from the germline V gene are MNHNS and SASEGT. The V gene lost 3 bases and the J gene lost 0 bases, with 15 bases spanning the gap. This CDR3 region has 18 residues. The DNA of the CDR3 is TGTGCCAGCAGTGACCAGGGTGAAAGCCACTCTGGGGCCAACGTCCTGACTTTC. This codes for CASSDQGESHSGANVLTF.

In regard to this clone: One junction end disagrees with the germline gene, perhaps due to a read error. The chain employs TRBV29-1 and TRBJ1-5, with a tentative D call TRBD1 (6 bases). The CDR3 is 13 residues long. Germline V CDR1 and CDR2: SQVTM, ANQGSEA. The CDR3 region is CSVETGSDQPQHF. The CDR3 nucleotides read TGCAGCGTTGAGACAGGTAGCGATCAGCCCCAGCATTTT.

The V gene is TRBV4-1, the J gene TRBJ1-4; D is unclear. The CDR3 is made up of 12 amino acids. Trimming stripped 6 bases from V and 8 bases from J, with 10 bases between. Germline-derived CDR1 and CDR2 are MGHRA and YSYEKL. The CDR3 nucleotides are TGCGCCAGCAGGGGTGGAGGGGAAAAACTGTTTTTT. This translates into CASRGGGEKLFF.

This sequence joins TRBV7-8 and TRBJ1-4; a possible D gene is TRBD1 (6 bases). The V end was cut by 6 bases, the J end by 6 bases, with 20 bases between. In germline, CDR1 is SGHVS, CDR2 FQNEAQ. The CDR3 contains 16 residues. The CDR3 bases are TGTGCCAGCAGTACGGACAAGGACAGTTTATATGAAAAACTGTTTTTT. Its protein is CASSTDKDSLYEKLFF.

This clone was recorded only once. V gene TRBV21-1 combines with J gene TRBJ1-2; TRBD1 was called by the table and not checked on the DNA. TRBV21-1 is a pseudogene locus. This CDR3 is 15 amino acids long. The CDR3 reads CASSFRTGPLYGYTF. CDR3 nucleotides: TGTGCCAGCAGCTTTCGGACAGGACCCCTCTATGGCTACACCTTC.